Listed below are T cell receptor beta chains from one sample, sequenced in a study of blood T cell repertoires in COVID-19. Assay used: immunoSEQ multiplex PCR; TCRdb lists only in-frame clones, some missing. The sample lists over 250,000 clones, around 84% occurring once. The sequenced sample was peripheral blood. Receptors originate from a human donor with COVID-19, enrolled during active disease. The donor label of this sample is uncertain. The CDR3 runs from the conserved cysteine through the conserved F or W. Each record gives: CDR3 protein, V gene, J gene.

cdr3_aa: CSASPAVSGTVVNEQFF
v_call: TRBV20-1
j_call: TRBJ2-1

cdr3_aa: CASSPTYDSKGEQYF
v_call: TRBV5-1
j_call: TRBJ2-7

cdr3_aa: CASSQGNEKLFF
v_call: TRBV28
j_call: TRBJ1-4

cdr3_aa: CASARSGGYTF
v_call: TRBV6-5
j_call: TRBJ1-2

cdr3_aa: CASSLDRFLSYEQYF
v_call: TRBV28
j_call: TRBJ2-7

cdr3_aa: CASSQGFGTGTVF
v_call: TRBV3-1/TRBV3-2
j_call: TRBJ2-1

cdr3_aa: CSVYKGGTGDEQYF
v_call: TRBV29-1
j_call: TRBJ2-7

cdr3_aa: CASSRYLGTDNNSPLHF
v_call: TRBV3-1/TRBV3-2
j_call: TRBJ1-6

cdr3_aa: CASSEALTGGEAFF
v_call: TRBV6-1
j_call: TRBJ1-1

cdr3_aa: CASSLATGWTEAFF
v_call: TRBV7-6
j_call: TRBJ1-1

cdr3_aa: CSAGTGANYGYTF
v_call: TRBV29-1
j_call: TRBJ1-2

cdr3_aa: CASRLRGTGELFF
v_call: TRBV7-2
j_call: TRBJ2-2

cdr3_aa: CASSQTGLNTEAFF
v_call: TRBV3-1/TRBV3-2
j_call: TRBJ1-1